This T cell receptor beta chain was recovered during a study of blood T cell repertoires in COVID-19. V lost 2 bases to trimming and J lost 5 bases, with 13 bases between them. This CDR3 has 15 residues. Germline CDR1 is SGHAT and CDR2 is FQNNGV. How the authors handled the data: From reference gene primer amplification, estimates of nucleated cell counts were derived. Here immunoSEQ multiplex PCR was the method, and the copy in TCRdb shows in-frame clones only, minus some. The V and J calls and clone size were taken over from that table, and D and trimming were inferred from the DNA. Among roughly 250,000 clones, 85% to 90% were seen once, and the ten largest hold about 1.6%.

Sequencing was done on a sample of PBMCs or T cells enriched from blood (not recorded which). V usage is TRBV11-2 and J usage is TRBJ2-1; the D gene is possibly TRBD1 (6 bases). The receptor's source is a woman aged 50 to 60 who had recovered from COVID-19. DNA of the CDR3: TGTGCCAGCAGCTTAACCCTGGACAGCAACAATGAGCAGTTCTTC. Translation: CASSLTLDSNNEQFF.